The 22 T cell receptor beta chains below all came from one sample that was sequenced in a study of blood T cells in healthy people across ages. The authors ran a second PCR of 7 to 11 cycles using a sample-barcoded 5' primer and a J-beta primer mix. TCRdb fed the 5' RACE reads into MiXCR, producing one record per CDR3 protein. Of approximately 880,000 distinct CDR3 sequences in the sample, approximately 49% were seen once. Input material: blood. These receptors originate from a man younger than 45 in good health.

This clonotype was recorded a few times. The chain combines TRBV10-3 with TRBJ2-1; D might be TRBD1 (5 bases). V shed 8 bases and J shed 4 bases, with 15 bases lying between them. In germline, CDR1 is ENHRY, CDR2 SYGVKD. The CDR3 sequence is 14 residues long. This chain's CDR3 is CAIDPAGLYNEQFF. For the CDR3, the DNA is TGTGCCATCGATCCGGCAGGGCTTTACAATGAGCAGTTCTTC.

The CDR3 loop reads CSAASGGIDTQYF. The CDR3 coding sequence is TGCAGCGCGGCTAGCGGGGGGATAGATACGCAGTATTTT. V and J are TRBV29-1 and TRBJ2-3; 11 bases match TRBD2. The CDR3 covers 13 residues. V gave up 7 bases and J gave up 5 bases; unmatched junction bases: 5. Germline V gives CDR1 SQVTM, CDR2 ANQGSEA.

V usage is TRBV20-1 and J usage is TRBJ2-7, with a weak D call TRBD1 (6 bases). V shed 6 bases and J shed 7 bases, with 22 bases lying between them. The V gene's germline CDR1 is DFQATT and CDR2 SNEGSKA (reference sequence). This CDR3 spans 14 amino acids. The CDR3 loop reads CSATLATTGLEQYF. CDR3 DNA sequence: TGCAGTGCAACACTGGCGACAACAGGGCTTGAGCAGTACTTC.

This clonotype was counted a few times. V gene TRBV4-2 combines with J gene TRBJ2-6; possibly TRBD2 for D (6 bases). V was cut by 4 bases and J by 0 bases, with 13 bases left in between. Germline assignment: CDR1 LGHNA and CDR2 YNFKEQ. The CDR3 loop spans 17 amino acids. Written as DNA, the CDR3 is TGTGCCAGCAGCCTTTCGGGGGTACCCTCTGGGGCCAACGTCCTGACTTTC. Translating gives CASSLSGVPSGANVLTF.

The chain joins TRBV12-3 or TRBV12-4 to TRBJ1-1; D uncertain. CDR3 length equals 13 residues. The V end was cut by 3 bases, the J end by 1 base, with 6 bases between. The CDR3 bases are TGTGCCAGCAGTTTTTGGGCGAACACTGAAGCTTTCTTT. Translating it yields CASSFWANTEAFF.

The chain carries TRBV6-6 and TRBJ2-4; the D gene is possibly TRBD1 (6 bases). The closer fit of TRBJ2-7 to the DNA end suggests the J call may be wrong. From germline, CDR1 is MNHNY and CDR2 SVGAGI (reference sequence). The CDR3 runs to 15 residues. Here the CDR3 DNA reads TGTGCCAGCACCCTAAAGGGGGTCGGGTCCTACGAGCAGTACTTC. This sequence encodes CASTLKGVGSYEQYF.

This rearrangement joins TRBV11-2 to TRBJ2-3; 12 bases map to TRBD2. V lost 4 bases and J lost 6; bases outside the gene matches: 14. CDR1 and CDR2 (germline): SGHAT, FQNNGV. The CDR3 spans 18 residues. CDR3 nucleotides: TGTGCCAGCAGCTCAGATGGACTAGCGGGGTACTCTGGGGATACGCAGTATTTT. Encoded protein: CASSSDGLAGYSGDTQYF.

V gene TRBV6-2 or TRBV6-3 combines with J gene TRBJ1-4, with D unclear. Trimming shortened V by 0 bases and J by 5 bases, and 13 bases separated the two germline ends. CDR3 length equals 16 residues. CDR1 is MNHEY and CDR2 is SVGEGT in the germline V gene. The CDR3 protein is CASSYSSREPNEKLFF. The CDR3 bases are TGTGCCAGCAGTTACTCGTCTCGGGAACCCAATGAAAAACTGTTTTTT.

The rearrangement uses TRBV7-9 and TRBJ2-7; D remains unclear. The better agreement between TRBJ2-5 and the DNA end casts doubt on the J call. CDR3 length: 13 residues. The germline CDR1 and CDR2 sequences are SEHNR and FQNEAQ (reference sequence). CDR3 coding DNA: TGTGCCAGCAGCCAGACAAGGTTACAGACCCAGTACTTC. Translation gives CASSQTRLQTQYF.

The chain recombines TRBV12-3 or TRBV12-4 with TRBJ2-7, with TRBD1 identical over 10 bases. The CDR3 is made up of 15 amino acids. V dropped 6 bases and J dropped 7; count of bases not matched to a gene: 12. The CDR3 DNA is TGTGCCAGCAGCAAAGAGGGACAGGGGTTTGAGGAGCAGTACTTC. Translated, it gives CASSKEGQGFEEQYF.

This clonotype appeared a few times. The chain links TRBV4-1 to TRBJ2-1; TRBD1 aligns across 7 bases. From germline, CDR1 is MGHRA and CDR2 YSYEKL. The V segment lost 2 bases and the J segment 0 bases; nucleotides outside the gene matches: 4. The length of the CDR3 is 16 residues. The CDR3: CASSQPRTGSYNEQFF. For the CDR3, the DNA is TGCGCCAGCAGCCAACCAAGGACAGGCTCCTACAATGAGCAGTTCTTC.

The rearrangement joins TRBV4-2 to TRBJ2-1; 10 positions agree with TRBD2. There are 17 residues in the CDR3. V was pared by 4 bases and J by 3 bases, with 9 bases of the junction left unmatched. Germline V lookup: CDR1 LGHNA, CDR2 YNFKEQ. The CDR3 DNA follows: TGTGCCAGCAGCCCCCCCAGGACTAGCGGTAACTACAATGAGCAGTTCTTC. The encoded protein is CASSPPRTSGNYNEQFF.

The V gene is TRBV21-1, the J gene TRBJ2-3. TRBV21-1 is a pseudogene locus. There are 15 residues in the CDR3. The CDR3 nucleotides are TGTGCCAGCAGCAAAGATACCACTAGCACAGATACGCAGTATTTT. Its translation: CASSKDTTSTDTQYF.

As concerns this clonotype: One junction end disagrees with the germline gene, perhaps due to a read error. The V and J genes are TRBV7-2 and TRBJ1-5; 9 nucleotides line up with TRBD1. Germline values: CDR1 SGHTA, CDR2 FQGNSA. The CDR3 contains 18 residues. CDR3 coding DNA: TGTGCCAGCAGCTTAGAGGACAGGGGAATGTATAGCAATCAACCCCAGCATTTT. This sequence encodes CASSLEDRGMYSNQPQHF.

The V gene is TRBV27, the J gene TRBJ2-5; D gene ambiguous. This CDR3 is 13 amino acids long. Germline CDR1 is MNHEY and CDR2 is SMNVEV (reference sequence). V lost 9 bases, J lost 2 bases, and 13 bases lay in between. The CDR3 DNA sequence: TGTGCCAGTACAGTAAAATTACAAGAGACCCAGTACTTC. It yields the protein CASTVKLQETQYF.

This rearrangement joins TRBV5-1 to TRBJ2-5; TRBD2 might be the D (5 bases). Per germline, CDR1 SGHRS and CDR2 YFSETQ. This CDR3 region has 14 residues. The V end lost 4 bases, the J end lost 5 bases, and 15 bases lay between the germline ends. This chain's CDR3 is CASSVMVTGETQYF. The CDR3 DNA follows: TGCGCCAGCAGCGTGATGGTAACGGGGGAGACCCAGTACTTC.

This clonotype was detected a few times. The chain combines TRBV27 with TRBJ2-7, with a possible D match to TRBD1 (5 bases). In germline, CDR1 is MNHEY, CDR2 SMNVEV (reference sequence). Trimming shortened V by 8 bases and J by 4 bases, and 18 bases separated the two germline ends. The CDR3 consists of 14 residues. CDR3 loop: CASRLGQGWYEQYF. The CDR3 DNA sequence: TGTGCCAGCCGGTTAGGGCAGGGTTGGTACGAGCAGTACTTC.

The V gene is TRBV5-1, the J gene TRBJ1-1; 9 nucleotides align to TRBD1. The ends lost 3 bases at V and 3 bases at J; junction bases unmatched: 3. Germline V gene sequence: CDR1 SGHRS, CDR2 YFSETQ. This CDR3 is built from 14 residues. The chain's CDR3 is CASSSGTGYTEAFF. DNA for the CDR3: TGCGCCAGCAGCTCCGGGACAGGGTACACTGAAGCTTTCTTT. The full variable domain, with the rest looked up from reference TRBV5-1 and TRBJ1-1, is KAGVTQTPRYLIKTRGQQVTLSCSPISGHRSVSWYQQTPGQGLQFLFEYFSETQRNKGNFPGRFSGRQFSNSRSEMNVSTLELGDSALYLCASSSGTGYTEAFFGQGTRLTVV.

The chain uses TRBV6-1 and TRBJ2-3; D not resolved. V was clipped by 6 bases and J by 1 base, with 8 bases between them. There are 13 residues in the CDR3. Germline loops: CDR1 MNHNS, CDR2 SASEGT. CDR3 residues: CASRQSGTDTQYF. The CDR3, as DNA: TGTGCCAGCAGACAGTCTGGCACAGATACGCAGTATTTT.

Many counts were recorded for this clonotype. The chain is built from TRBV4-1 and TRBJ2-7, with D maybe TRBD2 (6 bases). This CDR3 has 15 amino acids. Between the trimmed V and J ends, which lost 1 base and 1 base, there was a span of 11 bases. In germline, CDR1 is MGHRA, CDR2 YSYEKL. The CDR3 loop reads CASSQGGGRSYEQYF. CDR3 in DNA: TGCGCCAGCAGCCAAGGTGGAGGGCGGTCCTACGAGCAGTACTTC.

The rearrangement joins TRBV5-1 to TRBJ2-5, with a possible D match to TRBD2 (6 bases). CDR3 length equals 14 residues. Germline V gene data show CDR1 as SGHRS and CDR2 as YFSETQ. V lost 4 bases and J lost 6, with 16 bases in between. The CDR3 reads CASSQGTATQTQYF. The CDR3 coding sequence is TGCGCCAGCAGCCAAGGGACTGCAACTCAGACCCAGTACTTC.

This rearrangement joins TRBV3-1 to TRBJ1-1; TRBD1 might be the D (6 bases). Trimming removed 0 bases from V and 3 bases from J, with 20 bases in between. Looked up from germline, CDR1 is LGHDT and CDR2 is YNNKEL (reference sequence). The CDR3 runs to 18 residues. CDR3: CASSQEFGRGIWDTEAFF. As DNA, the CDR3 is TGTGCCAGCAGCCAAGAATTCGGGAGGGGGATCTGGGACACTGAAGCTTTCTTT. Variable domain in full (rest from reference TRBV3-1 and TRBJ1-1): DTAVSQTPKYLVTQMGNDKSIKCEQNLGHDTMYWYKQDSKKFLKIMFSYNNKELIINETVPNRFSPKSPDKAHLNLHINSLELGDSAVYFCASSQEFGRGIWDTEAFFGQGTRLTVV.